This entry concerns a single TCR beta chain. This entry is derived from a study of blood T cell repertoires in COVID-19. Across the study: Researchers got acute and convalescent COVID-19 samples from the United States, Italy and Spain.

Measured with immunoSEQ multiplex PCR; TCRdb has only the in-frame clones, and not every one. The table lists some 250,000 clones, roughly 80% of them singletons. This CDR3 is built from 16 residues. CDR1 and CDR2 (germline): SGHNT, YYREEE (reference sequence). Germline trimming cut 4 bases from V and 8 bases from J; bases unmatched to any gene: 14. The rearrangement joins TRBV5-4 to TRBJ2-1; 8 bases match TRBD1. Sequenced input: peripheral blood. The source is a woman older than 75 with acute or convalescent COVID-19. As DNA, the CDR3 is TGTGCCAGCAGCCCCGACCGACGGGACAGGTCCCATGAGCAGTTCTTC. Translated, it gives CASSPDRRDRSHEQFF. Based on the CDR3 plus reference TRBV5-4 and TRBJ2-1, the full variable domain is ETGVTQSPTHLIKTRGQQVTLRCSSQSGHNTVSWYQQALGQGPQFIFQYYREEENGRGNFPPRFSGLQFPNYSSELNVNALELDDSALYLCASSPDRRDRSHEQFFGPGTRLTVL.